Below, 9 T cell receptor beta chains from the same sample are listed, as sequenced in a study of shared clonotypes between healthy human individuals. Data came from immunoSEQ multiplex PCR; TCRdb stores just in-frame clones and leaves some out. Of some 450,000 clones in the sample, approximately 71% were seen once. The sequencing input was PBMCs. Receptor source: a woman aged 40 to 55 in good health. Some clones in this sample may be carry-over from other donors' samples.

This clone occurred many times. The rearrangement uses TRBV18 and TRBJ1-1; D gene unclear. The CDR3 is made up of 14 amino acids. V dropped 3 bases and J dropped 4 bases, with 12 bases sitting between them. Germline V lookup: CDR1 KGHSH, CDR2 LQKENI. The CDR3 loop is CASSPERAVTEAFF. The CDR3 nucleotides are TGTGCCAGCTCACCGGAGAGGGCGGTCACTGAAGCTTTCTTT.

V is TRBV7-9 and J is TRBJ2-3; D ambiguous. CDR1 is SEHNR and CDR2 is FQNEAQ in the germline V gene (reference sequence). The V and J ends lost 1 base and 2 bases respectively, with 7 bases between them. CDR3 length: 14 amino acids. The CDR3 region is CASSLDLPTDTQYF. DNA for the CDR3: TGTGCCAGCAGCTTAGATCTCCCCACAGATACGCAGTATTTT.

The chain employs TRBV2 and TRBJ1-1; no definite D call. CDR3 length: 11 residues. The ends were cut back, 9 bases at V and 0 bases at J, with 5 bases in the middle. CDR1 and CDR2 (germline): SNHLY, FYNNEI. CDR3 sequence reads: CASQMNTEAFF. The CDR3 DNA is TGTGCCAGTCAGATGAACACTGAAGCTTTCTTT.

The V gene is TRBV5-1, the J gene TRBJ1-2; perhaps TRBD1 as D (6 bases). Trimming removed 5 bases at V and 8 bases at J, with 19 bases between. This CDR3 spans 14 amino acids. CDR1 and CDR2 from the germline V gene are SGHRS and YFSETQ. In nucleotides, the CDR3 is TGCGCCAGCAGATTTCCGGACAGTAACGGGGGCTACACCTTC. Translating it yields CASRFPDSNGGYTF.

The chain joins TRBV7-9 to TRBJ2-7, with a tentative D call TRBD1 (6 bases). V was pared by 7 bases and J by 4 bases, with 20 bases between. This CDR3 comprises 15 residues. The germline V gene has CDR1 SEHNR and CDR2 FQNEAQ (reference sequence). CDR3 residues: CASNSNRDTGYEQYF. The CDR3 nucleotides are TGTGCCAGCAACTCGAACCGGGACACGGGATACGAGCAGTACTTC.

A remark on this clone: It is likely a read error: a sequence one base away is far more abundant. Additional DNA sequences in this sample encode the identical CDR3. This chain links TRBV6-5 with TRBJ2-7, with 9 bases that match TRBD2. The CDR3 extends over 14 amino acids. From germline, CDR1 is MNHEY and CDR2 SVGAGI. V was pared by 4 bases and J by 2 bases, with 3 bases of the junction left unmatched. The CDR3 region is CASSSLAGTYEQYF. CDR3 sequence (DNA): TGTGCCAGCAGTTCGCTAGCGGGGACCTACGAGCAGTACTTC.

For this clone: It differs at one base from a far larger clone, so likely a read error. The CDR3 end shows no conserved phenylalanine or tryptophan, and so a read error is likely. The genes are TRBV11-2 and TRBJ1-1; maybe TRBD1 (6 bases). Deletions cut 5 bases from V and 1 base from J, with 17 bases between. The CDR3 consists of 16 residues. From germline, CDR1 is SGHAT and CDR2 FQNNGV. CDR3 protein: CASSPYRESPNTEAFS. CDR3 DNA sequence: TGTGCCAGCAGCCCCTACAGGGAGTCCCCGAACACTGAAGCTTTCTCT.

The genes are TRBV2 and TRBJ2-3; D remains unclear. The CDR3 spans 15 residues. CDR1 SNHLY and CDR2 FYNNEI come from the germline V gene. Deletions cut 3 bases from V and 1 base from J, with 11 bases between. The CDR3 DNA follows: TGTGCCAGCAGTGATTCAATAGGCGGCACAGATACGCAGTATTTT. It codes for CASSDSIGGTDTQYF.

This chain uses TRBV7-9 with TRBJ2-3; D is perhaps TRBD2 (5 bases). The germline gives CDR1 SEHNR, CDR2 FQNEAQ (reference sequence). CDR3 size: 17 residues. The V gene lost 5 bases and the J gene lost 1 base, with 19 bases spanning the gap. CDR3 loop: CASSPTRRSGGTDTQYF. CDR3 sequence (DNA): TGTGCCAGCAGCCCTACCCGGAGGAGCGGAGGCACAGATACGCAGTATTTT.